The clone carrying this T cell receptor (beta chain) was counted a few times. CDR1 is LNHNV, CDR2 YYDKDF, per germline (reference sequence). V was clipped by 7 bases and J by 2 bases; unmatched bases: 7. The CDR3 runs to 15 residues. These data belong to a study of blood T cell repertoires in COVID-19. In the original analysis: Nucleated cell counts were estimated from reference gene primer amplification. Assay used: immunoSEQ multiplex PCR; TCRdb lists only in-frame clones, some missing. V, J and clone size derive from that table, while D and trimming were established from the DNA sequence. The table lists about 340,000 clones, about 92% of them singletons.

This chain links TRBV15 with TRBJ1-5; 8 bases align to TRBD1. The sequenced sample was PBMCs or T cells enriched from blood (not recorded which). This TCR derives from a woman aged 30 to 39 who had recovered from COVID-19. CDR3 coding DNA: TGTGCCACCAAACAGACGGACAGGGGCAATCAGCCCCAGCATTTT. This translates into CATKQTDRGNQPQHF. Combining the CDR3 with reference TRBV15 and TRBJ1-5 gives the whole variable domain DAMVIQNPRYQVTQFGKPVTLSCSQTLNHNVMYWYQQKSSQAPKLLFHYYDKDFNNEADTPDNFQSRRPNTSFCFLDIRSPGLGDTAMYLCATKQTDRGNQPQHFGDGTRLSIL.